Presented here are 24 T cell receptor beta chains from one specimen sequenced in a study of CD8 T cells in ankylosing spondylitis. General observations from the study: Blood from ankylosing spondylitis patients appeared to carry a characteristic roughly 8-variant TCR beta motif.

TCRdb fed the 5' RACE reads into MiXCR, producing one record per CDR3 protein. Among over 600,000 distinct CDR3 sequences, 15% to 20% were seen once, and the ten largest hold around 19%. These receptors are not linked to any known antigen. Sequences were obtained from blood, either unsorted or a sorted T cell fraction (not recorded which). Every receptor here comes from a male donor with ankylosing spondylitis.

This clonotype showed up many times. This chain connects TRBV24-1 to TRBJ2-2; TRBD1 agrees at 8 bases. Germline trimming cut 6 bases from V and 1 base from J; bases unmatched to any gene: 9. Germline V CDR1 and CDR2: KGHDR, SFDVKD. The CDR3 is 17 residues long. This chain's CDR3 is CATSPGPGQVNTGELFF. Written as DNA, the CDR3 is TGTGCCACCAGTCCTGGACCGGGACAGGTGAACACCGGGGAGCTGTTTTTT.

V usage is TRBV3-1 and J usage is TRBJ2-7; the match to TRBD1 covers 8 bases. With 4 bases clipped from V and 3 bases from J, the junction kept 8 bases outside the gene matches. The CDR3 contains 15 residues. The V gene's germline CDR1 is LGHDT and CDR2 YNNKEL (reference sequence). The CDR3, as DNA: TGTGCCAGCAGCCTATTTGCGGGACAGGTCTACGAGCAGTACTTC. It translates to CASSLFAGQVYEQYF.

This clonotype was detected only a few times. The genes are TRBV3-1 and TRBJ1-6, with D tentatively TRBD1 (6 bases). V was pared by 3 bases and J by 5 bases, with 11 bases between. This CDR3 is built from 15 residues. Germline CDR1 and CDR2: LGHDT and YNNKEL (reference sequence). CDR3 sequence: CASSHSDRDNSPLHF. In DNA form, the CDR3 reads TGTGCCAGCAGCCATTCGGACAGAGATAATTCACCCCTCCACTTT.

This clonotype occurred a few times. The rearrangement links TRBV27 to TRBJ1-1; D uncertain. V was cut by 0 bases and J by 6 bases, with 11 bases left in between. Germline values: CDR1 MNHEY, CDR2 SMNVEV (reference sequence). The CDR3 loop spans 14 amino acids. CDR3 DNA sequence: TGTGCCAGCAGTTTATCGATCGGGGTGTCTGAAGCTTTCTTT. Residues: CASSLSIGVSEAFF.

This clonotype has only a few counts. The chain carries TRBV5-1 and TRBJ2-7; D may correspond to TRBD1 or TRBD2 (6 bases each). This CDR3 comprises 15 residues. Per the germline V gene, CDR1 is SGHRS and CDR2 is YFSETQ. Trimming left V 4 bases short and J 2 bases short, with 16 bases between. The CDR3 here is CASSPRGDGTYEQYF. The CDR3 nucleotides are TGCGCCAGCAGCCCGAGGGGGGACGGAACCTACGAGCAGTACTTC.

At least ten counts were recorded for this clonotype. The chain recombines TRBV7-2 with TRBJ2-3; D is unclear. V lost 1 base and J 6 bases, leaving 11 bases between the germline ends. The CDR3 runs to 14 residues. Per the germline V gene, CDR1 is SGHTA and CDR2 is FQGNSA. The DNA for the CDR3 is TGTGCCAGCAGCTTAGATGGCCCCTTGGATACGCAGTATTTT. Translation gives CASSLDGPLDTQYF.

The CDR3 spells CASSEREWGQETQYF. CDR3 coding DNA: TGTGCCAGCAGTGAACGAGAGTGGGGGCAAGAGACCCAGTACTTC. The V gene is TRBV6-1, the J gene TRBJ2-5, with D perhaps being TRBD1 or TRBD2 (5 bases each). In germline, CDR1 is MNHNS, CDR2 SASEGT. CDR3 length equals 15 residues. V lost 2 bases and J lost 2, with 12 bases in between.

V usage is TRBV12-3 or TRBV12-4 and J usage is TRBJ1-1, with 8 bases fitting TRBD1. The CDR3 is 16 residues long. V lost 7 bases, J lost 6 bases, and 16 bases stayed unmatched. The CDR3 DNA sequence: TGTGCCAGCATCCCGAGAGGGACAGGCTTTTACTCTGAAGCTTTCTTT. Encoded protein: CASIPRGTGFYSEAFF.

V is TRBV20-1 and J is TRBJ2-5; perhaps TRBD2 as D (5 bases). Between the trimmed V and J ends, which lost 3 bases and 1 base, there was a span of 12 bases. The CDR3 loop spans 14 amino acids. In germline, CDR1 is DFQATT, CDR2 SNEGSKA (reference sequence). DNA for the CDR3: TGCAGTGCTAGTATGGCGGGCAGCCAAGAGACCCAGTACTTC. It yields the protein CSASMAGSQETQYF.

This clonotype appeared a few times. The chain combines TRBV12-3 or TRBV12-4 with TRBJ2-2; TRBD2 aligns across 13 bases. V was pared by 6 bases and J by 5 bases, with 6 bases of the junction left unmatched. The CDR3 loop spans 16 amino acids. The CDR3 nucleotides read TGTGCCAGCAGGCCGACTAGCGGGGGGACGACCGGGGAGCTGTTTTTT. It yields the protein CASRPTSGGTTGELFF.

The genes are TRBV5-1 and TRBJ2-3; no clear D. The CDR3 is 14 amino acids. Trimming pared 1 base from V and 4 bases from J, leaving 10 bases between. Germline V gene lookup returns CDR1 SGHRS and CDR2 YFSETQ. The CDR3 spells CASSLLSGSDTQYF. The CDR3 region has the DNA TGCGCCAGCAGCTTGCTCTCCGGGTCAGATACGCAGTATTTT.

This clonotype has more than one count but fewer than ten. V is TRBV7-8 and J is TRBJ2-1; D is possibly TRBD1 or TRBD2 (5 bases each). V lost 5 bases and J 7 bases, leaving 12 bases between the germline ends. The length of the CDR3 is 13 residues. Germline V lookup: CDR1 SGHVS, CDR2 FQNEAQ. Here the CDR3 reads CASSGTGQNEQFF. Written as DNA, the CDR3 is TGTGCCAGCAGCGGCACGGGGCAGAATGAGCAGTTCTTC.

This chain connects TRBV5-1 to TRBJ1-1; 8 bases are a match to TRBD1. This CDR3 is built from 17 residues. J gave up 1 base and V 3 bases, and 11 bases lay outside the gene matches. CDR1 and CDR2 (germline): SGHRS, YFSETQ. CDR3 sequence (DNA): TGCGCCAGCAGCTCAACTTTCGACAGGGGAGGGAACACTGAAGCTTTCTTT. It translates to CASSSTFDRGGNTEAFF.

The rearrangement uses TRBV5-6 and TRBJ2-3; D might be TRBD1 (7 bases). V was pared by 2 bases and J by 6 bases, with 13 bases between. CDR1 is SGHDT and CDR2 is YYEEEE in the germline V gene. The CDR3 spans 14 residues. The CDR3 DNA is TGTGCCAGCAGCTTTCCGACAGGGAGGGATACGCAGTATTTT. Translated: CASSFPTGRDTQYF.

The chain has TRBV24-1 and TRBJ2-2; no clear D gene. Germline CDR1 and CDR2: KGHDR and SFDVKD. V lost 5 bases, J lost 3 bases, and 12 bases lay in between. The CDR3 runs to 15 residues. The CDR3 protein is CATSGQSLHTGELFF. The CDR3 nucleotides read TGTGCCACCAGTGGGCAGAGTCTTCACACCGGGGAGCTGTTTTTT.

This clonotype has more than one count but fewer than ten. The chain employs TRBV20-1 and TRBJ2-1; 12 positions match TRBD2. V lost 3 bases, J lost 10 bases, and 16 bases stayed unmatched. This CDR3 has 17 amino acids. Germline assignment: CDR1 DFQATT and CDR2 SNEGSKA (reference sequence). The DNA for the CDR3 is TGCAGTGCTAGCAGGGGGGGGCTAGCGGGAGGGCCGGGGGAGCAGTTCTTC. Amino acids: CSASRGGLAGGPGEQFF.

The chain employs TRBV29-1 and TRBJ2-7; 9 bases fit TRBD2. The CDR3 is made up of 14 amino acids. Germline-derived CDR1 and CDR2 are SQVTM and ANQGSEA. The V gene end was trimmed by 7 bases and the J gene end by 2 bases; junction bases not matched to a gene: 9. The CDR3 sequence is CSGTSGLVPYEQYF. In DNA, the CDR3 is TGCAGCGGTACTAGCGGGCTCGTCCCCTACGAGCAGTACTTC.

This clonotype was observed a handful of times. This chain links TRBV12-3 or TRBV12-4 with TRBJ1-2; D gene uncertain. The CDR3 length is 13 residues. Trimming took 2 bases from V and 4 from J, leaving 8 bases between them. CDR3 loop: CASSLRLAYGYTF. The DNA for the CDR3 is TGTGCCAGCAGTTTAAGGCTGGCCTATGGCTACACCTTC.

V usage is TRBV10-3 and J usage is TRBJ1-3; a possible D gene is TRBD1 (6 bases). Germline loops: CDR1 ENHRY, CDR2 SYGVKD. The CDR3 has 15 amino acids. V was trimmed by 4 bases and J by 0 bases, leaving 10 bases between them. CDR3 loop: CAISGGHFSGNTIYF. CDR3 coding DNA: TGTGCCATCAGTGGGGGGCACTTCTCTGGAAACACCATATATTTT.

This clonotype was observed many times. The J gene is TRBJ1-5, the V gene TRBV12-3 or TRBV12-4, with 8 bases lining up with TRBD1. The CDR3 is made up of 14 amino acids. Germline trimming cut 11 bases from V and 3 bases from J; bases unmatched to any gene: 9. The CDR3 loop is CASSTGENNQPQHF. The CDR3 DNA reads as TGTGCCTCCTCGACAGGGGAAAACAATCAGCCCCAGCATTTT.

This clonotype was detected ten times or more. The J gene is TRBJ2-7, the V gene TRBV29-1, with 9 bases identical to TRBD2. The CDR3 consists of 14 residues. Germline CDR1 and CDR2: SQVTM and ANQGSEA. The ends lost 3 bases at V and 0 bases at J; junction bases unmatched: 3. The CDR3 region has the DNA TGCAGCGTTGAGATAGCGGGAGTCTCCTACGAGCAGTACTTC. This codes for CSVEIAGVSYEQYF.

The chain employs TRBV30 and TRBJ1-1, with a weak D call TRBD1 (5 bases). Trimming pared 4 bases from V and 6 bases from J, leaving 15 bases between. The germline CDR1 and CDR2 sequences are GTSNPN and SVGIG (reference sequence). This CDR3 comprises 13 residues. In DNA, the CDR3 is TGTGCCTGGATGGGACCGAACGTCGCTGAAGCTTTCTTT. It yields the protein CAWMGPNVAEAFF.

This clonotype came up a few times. J is TRBJ1-5 and V is TRBV2, with 8 bases matching TRBD1. The CDR3 has 17 amino acids. Germline V lookup: CDR1 SNHLY, CDR2 FYNNEI. V was pared by 8 bases and J by 3 bases, with 15 bases of the junction left unmatched. CDR3 residues: CASRSGTGKRHNQPQHF. The DNA for the CDR3 is TGTGCCAGCCGATCCGGGACAGGTAAACGGCACAATCAGCCCCAGCATTTT.

This chain joins TRBV15 and TRBJ2-1; the D gene is possibly TRBD2 (6 bases). Germline values: CDR1 LNHNV, CDR2 YYDKDF (reference sequence). V lost 7 bases and J lost 0, with 10 bases in between. This CDR3 is built from 14 residues. CDR3 residues: CATKTGSSYNEQFF. In DNA, the CDR3 is TGTGCCACCAAGACCGGGAGCTCCTACAATGAGCAGTTCTTC.